This TCR beta chain stems from a study of cytomegalovirus exposure and HLA in healthy donors. Germline assignment: CDR1 SGHRS and CDR2 YFSETQ. This CDR3 contains 15 residues. Study-wide points: An ancestry cluster, one associated with Asian ancestry, reportedly showed fewer N-insertions than the 666-donor mean in a later analysis. Reportedly, HLA-A and HLA-B alleles of most subjects were accurately predicted from TCR beta.

This clone was seen only a few times. Its cognate antigen is unknown. 60 Vbeta and 13 Jbeta primers were used in PCR. Authors' analysis steps: Around 11 million shared chains were among tens of millions of unique TCR beta chains counted in a later analysis. Measured with immunoSEQ multiplex PCR; TCRdb has only the in-frame clones, and not every one. V and J calls and clone size are given by that table; D and trimming were obtained from the DNA. The repertoire holds approximately 150,000 clones, with approximately 65% as singletons. The chain recombines TRBV5-1 with TRBJ2-5; 7 bases map to TRBD1. The J call could be wrong; TRBJ2-7 is a better fit for the DNA end. The sequenced sample consisted of PBMCs. This receptor was obtained from a woman aged 60 to 75 in good health and CMV-seronegative. Here the CDR3 DNA reads TGCGCCAGCAGCTTGGAGACAGGGAGCTCCTACGAGCAGTACTTC. Translation gives CASSLETGSSYEQYF.